This record covers a single TCR beta chain. Its antigen is currently not known. No base qualities exist here, and no much larger clone lies one base off it. TCRbeta CDR3 regions were amplified from genomic DNA by means of the immunoSEQ Assay, a bias-controlled multiplex PCR. As for how the authors treated the data: The number of nucleated cells in each sample was estimated by amplification of reference gene primers within the assay. To quantify the absolute abundance of each unique TCRbeta CDR3 rearrangement, sequence reads were collapsed and filtered. Productive Simpson clonality was computed per sample as the square root of Simpson's diversity index over productive rearrangements. The clones in this table, taken by TCRdb from immuneACCESS, are in-frame only. Not every clone is retained; where verified, under half of the shortfall comes from an unresolved V gene, and the cause of the rest is unknown. V and J calls and clone size are those listed in that table; D and trimming were worked out from the DNA. The sample table records more than 200,000 clones; approximately 84% of these occur just once. The ten largest clonotypes hold 5.9% of the sample.

The data originate from a study of blood T cell repertoires in COVID-19 (dated by TCRdb to the early 2020s). With respect to the entire study: Samples from collaborators originated in the United States, Italy and Spain and spanned both the acute and convalescent phases of COVID-19. The material from the prospective study consisted of cDNA or gDNA derived from T cells, B-cell-depleted T cells, or PBMCs. The dataset comprised deeply sampled blood TCRbeta repertoires from subjects exposed to, actively infected with, or recovered from COVID-19. The repertoires were released in a freely available public database meant as a resource for research on the immune response to SARS-CoV-2. The samples were drawn from the first 160 participants of the ongoing ImmuneRACE study and from 950 to 1,500 subjects provided by 6 global collaborators. Sample metadata almost always included a de-identified subject ID, COVID-19 status, age in years and sex. Where available, HLA class I and class II types were obtained from metadata supplied by the sample provider rather than from assay-based typing.

CDR1 GTSNPN and CDR2 SVGIG are derived from the germline V gene (reference sequence). V is reduced by 4 bases and J by 0 bases, leaving a spacing of 12 bases between them. The CDR3 goes from the cysteine to the phenylalanine over 14 residues. Only CDR3 DNA remains: 42 bases, in frame from the first base. Findings and caveats that apply to the study as a whole: The quantity of clinical and demographic metadata differed by source and by participant and was supplied without curation.

The collaborating institutions used their own protocols to collect whole blood in K2EDTA tubes. For TCRbeta analysis, collaborator samples were shipped as frozen whole blood, as isolated PBMCs, or as DNA extracted from either sample type. The sample taken for sequencing was peripheral blood. The TCR sequence derives from an elderly man with acute or convalescent COVID-19. This chain joins TRBV30 to TRBJ1-1, with no confident D gene call. For the CDR3, the sequence is CAWIGTGMNTEAFF. The nucleotide sequence reads TGTGCCTGGATCGGAACGGGGATGAACACTGAAGCTTTCTTT.